These T cell receptor beta chains were read from a single sample in a study of blood T cell repertoires in COVID-19. The protocol was immunoSEQ multiplex PCR, while the TCRdb copy is restricted to in-frame clones and leaves out a portion. The sample holds fewer than 45,000 clones, approximately 90% seen once. Sequences were obtained from peripheral blood. These receptors originate from a woman under 40 in a cohort sampled during active COVID-19. The CDR3 runs from the conserved cysteine through the conserved F or W. The D gene is left open where the match is weak. Only some rows state a clone size, as once, few, many or a class for expanded clones.

>NA|NA|TRBV18|TRBJ1-5
CASSPGLNQPQHF
>NA|TRBD2|TRBV3-1/TRBV3-2|TRBJ2-2
CASSLKKEAWAGAVTGELFF
>NA|NA|TRBV29-1|TRBJ1-1
CSVRQSITEAFF
>NA|TRBD1|TRBV28|TRBJ2-7
CASTSRSSTGAPYEQYF
>NA|NA|TRBV3-1/TRBV3-2|TRBJ2-7
CASSQERSGGKYEQYF
>NA|TRBD2|TRBV6-1|TRBJ2-3
CAIRTSGRASDTQYF
>NA|TRBD2|TRBV24-1|TRBJ2-1
CATSDSETSEKSDEQFF
>NA|TRBD1|TRBV28|TRBJ2-7
CASSPSRGQGNEQYF
>NA|NA|TRBV10-1|TRBJ2-2
CASMANTGELFF
>NA|NA|TRBV29-1|TRBJ2-1
CSVEEPHRVREQFF
>NA|NA|TRBV11-2|TRBJ1-1
CASSLFYPTIEVAAFF
>NA|NA|TRBV9|TRBJ1-3
CASSVDIGNTIYF
>NA|NA|TRBV4-1|TRBJ2-3
CASSQVSLSGGGGQYF
>NA|TRBD2|TRBV9|TRBJ2-1
CASSGAGGPNNEQFF
>NA|TRBD1|TRBV5-4|TRBJ1-4
CASSPSRQGARKLFF
>NA|TRBD1|TRBV4-1|TRBJ2-5
CASSRQQGSSETQYF
>NA|TRBD2|TRBV11-2|TRBJ2-1
CASSLGPSGLLYNEQFF
>NA|TRBD1|TRBV2|TRBJ2-5
CASTGQGVGETQYF
>NA|TRBD1|TRBV29-1|TRBJ1-2
CSVEPTGEGWGFTANYGYTF
>NA|TRBD1|TRBV6-5|TRBJ2-1
CASSFGQGDEQFF
>NA|TRBD1|TRBV27|TRBJ1-2
CASSSQGYGYTF
>NA|NA|TRBV6-6|TRBJ1-1
CASSYSRDNTEAFF
>NA|TRBD2|TRBV4-3|TRBJ2-7
CASSQGTSGRGSSYEQYF
>NA|TRBD1|TRBV11-2|TRBJ2-1
CASSSGQTPYNEQFF
>NA|NA|TRBV30|TRBJ1-3
CAWNWAVSGNTIYF
>once|NA|TRBV6-5|TRBJ1-3
CASSYSSGSGNTIYF
>NA|TRBD1|TRBV7-8|TRBJ1-4
CASSLRRQGLTNEKLFF
>NA|NA|TRBV11-2|TRBJ1-1
CASSFGTGATFF
>once|NA|TRBV28|TRBJ2-3
CASSLITSGSTDTQYF
>NA|TRBD1|TRBV19|TRBJ1-5
CATKRTGRSNQPQHF
>NA|NA|TRBV6-6|TRBJ2-1
CASSSFGGSNNEQFF
>NA|TRBD2|TRBV3-1/TRBV3-2|TRBJ2-5
CASSHLAAETQYF
>NA|NA|TRBV7-9|TRBJ1-2
CASSHTGGRDGYTF
>NA|NA|TRBV30|TRBJ2-7
CAWLPFPGGEQYF
>NA|NA|TRBV6-6|TRBJ2-1
CASSSLLNEQFF
>NA|TRBD1|TRBV28|TRBJ2-1
CASSGQGITYNEQFF
>NA|NA|TRBV24-1|TRBJ1-5
CATSDSGGNQPQHF
>NA|TRBD1|TRBV6-5|TRBJ1-4
CASSYRGQGIEKLFF
>NA|NA|TRBV9|TRBJ2-1
CASSVAGTSYNEQFF
>NA|NA|TRBV9|TRBJ1-1
CASSVDQNTEAFF
>NA|TRBD1|TRBV2|TRBJ1-2
CASSGGDRANYGYTF
>NA|TRBD1|TRBV6-5|TRBJ1-4
CASRGTGTGNEKLFF
>NA|TRBD1|TRBV3-1/TRBV3-2|TRBJ2-7
CASSFRGYNYEQYF
>NA|TRBD1|TRBV27|TRBJ2-7
CASSYSGGSYEQYF
>NA|NA|TRBV11-3|TRBJ2-7
CASSLDSYEQYF
>NA|NA|TRBV6-2/TRBV6-3|TRBJ1-5
CASSYEGGRNQPQHF
>NA|NA|TRBV28|TRBJ2-6
CASSKGGAGANVLTF
>NA|TRBD2|TRBV10-2|TRBJ2-1
CASSELAGDLEQFF
>NA|NA|TRBV5-1|TRBJ1-1
CASSLDLDTEAFF
>NA|NA|TRBV10-2|TRBJ2-4
CASIPLGGDIQYF
>NA|NA|TRBV11-3|TRBJ2-7
CASSPLSRGTHYSYEQYF
>NA|TRBD2|TRBV5-4|TRBJ2-1
CASTLGAGGNEQFF
>NA|TRBD2|TRBV7-2|TRBJ2-7
CASSPTTSGPYF
>NA|TRBD1|TRBV19|TRBJ1-1
CASLRQGKNTEAFF
>NA|NA|TRBV6-5|TRBJ1-3
CAEGGGSGNTIYF